This TCR beta chain was obtained from a study of cytomegalovirus exposure and HLA in healthy donors. To note about this clone: Its antigen is unidentified. This specimen includes other DNA sequences encoding the same CDR3.

A multiplex PCR was run with 60 Vbeta primers and 13 Jbeta primers. Produced via immunoSEQ multiplex PCR; TCRdb's table is partial and in-frame only. This sample has around 97,000 clones; about 71% occur once, and the top ten carry about 3.5%. General study findings and limits: The study designated around 150 TCR beta chains cytomegalovirus-associated.

The CDR3 is 14 amino acids. V lost 4 bases, J lost 3 bases, and 1 base stayed unmatched. The germline CDR1 and CDR2 sequences are LGHNA and YNFKEQ. The clonotype comes from a woman in her fifties or sixties in good health and CMV-seronegative. The chain has TRBV4-2 and TRBJ2-5, with 11 nucleotides matching TRBD2. The specimen was PBMCs. This chain's CDR3 is CASSLGLAEETQYF. The CDR3, as DNA: TGTGCCAGCAGCCTGGGACTAGCGGAAGAGACCCAGTACTTC.